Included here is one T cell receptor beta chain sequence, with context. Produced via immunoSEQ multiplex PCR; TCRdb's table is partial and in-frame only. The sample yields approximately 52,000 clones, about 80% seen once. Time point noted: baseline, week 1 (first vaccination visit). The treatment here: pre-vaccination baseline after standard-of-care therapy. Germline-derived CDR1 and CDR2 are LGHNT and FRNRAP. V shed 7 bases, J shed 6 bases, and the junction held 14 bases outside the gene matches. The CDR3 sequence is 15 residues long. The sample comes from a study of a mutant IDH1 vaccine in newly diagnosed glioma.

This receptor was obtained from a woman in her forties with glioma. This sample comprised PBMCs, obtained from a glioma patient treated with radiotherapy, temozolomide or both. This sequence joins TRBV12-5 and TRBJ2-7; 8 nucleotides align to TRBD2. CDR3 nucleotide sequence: TGTGCTAGTGTGGGGGCCGGACTAGCCCCGGGCGAGCAGTACTTC. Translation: CASVGAGLAPGEQYF.